The 28 T cell receptor beta chains below all came from one sample that was sequenced in a study of CD8 T cells in Susac syndrome (dated by TCRdb to between 2017 and 2020). The protocol used for the library was the immunoSEQ multiplex PCR assay. RNA was extracted with the RNeasy kit and roughly 0.45 to 1 ug was reverse transcribed using random hexamers. The public reads were run again by TCRdb, first through fastp at Q25 and then through MiXCR, and only productive beta chains were kept. Entries that share a CDR3 protein sequence are merged under the most common genes and DNA. This sample holds some 180,000 distinct CDR3 sequences; 75% to 95% were observed only once. The top ten clones comprise about 0.1% of the sample. The specimen sequenced was CD4+ T cells from PBMCs. The receptors were gathered from a human donor with Susac syndrome.

The chain has TRBV12-3 or TRBV12-4 and TRBJ2-7; D is unclear. There are 13 residues in the CDR3. V was clipped by 6 bases and J by 5 bases, with 14 bases between them. CDR3 residues: CASRRLGSHEQYF. CDR3 coding DNA: TGTGCCAGCAGACGCCTAGGGTCTCACGAGCAGTACTTC.

The J gene is TRBJ1-2, the V gene TRBV20-1; 8 bases are shared with TRBD1. The V gene's germline CDR1 is DFQATT and CDR2 SNEGSKA (reference sequence). The CDR3 is 14 amino acids. Germline trimming cut 3 bases from V and 8 bases from J; bases unmatched to any gene: 11. As DNA, the CDR3 is TGCAGTGCTAGTGCCGACAGGGGCCCTGGGGGCTACACCTTC. Amino acid sequence: CSASADRGPGGYTF.

V usage is TRBV29-1 and J usage is TRBJ2-5; D possibly corresponds to TRBD2 (5 bases). Germline V lookup: CDR1 SQVTM, CDR2 ANQGSEA. The CDR3 is 12 amino acids. Between the trimmed V and J ends, which lost 2 bases and 4 bases, there was a span of 8 bases. The CDR3 DNA sequence: TGCAGCGTTGAACTAGAGGGAGAGACCCAGTACTTC. This gives the protein CSVELEGETQYF.

This clonotype was recorded only once. The genes are TRBV7-6 and TRBJ1-2; the match to TRBD1 covers 7 bases. With V trimmed by 2 bases and J by 4 bases, 4 bases remained unmatched. The CDR3 is 14 residues long. Germline lookup yields CDR1 SGHVS and CDR2 FNYEAQ. CDR3 loop: CASSLYRGGYGYTF. CDR3 bases: TGTGCCAGCAGCTTATACAGGGGTGGCTATGGCTACACCTTC. The entire variable domain, with the rest obtained from reference TRBV7-6 and TRBJ1-2, is as follows: GAGVSQSPRYKVTKRGQDVALRCDPISGHVSLYWYRQALGQGPEFLTYFNYEAQQDKSGLPNDRFSAERPEGSISTLTIQRTEQRDSAMYRCASSLYRGGYGYTFGSGTRLTVV.

The rearrangement uses TRBV20-1 and TRBJ2-4, with 7 nucleotides matching TRBD1. Germline V gene data show CDR1 as DFQATT and CDR2 as SNEGSKA (reference sequence). After removal of 6 bases from V and 8 bases from J, the junction contained 10 bases not matched to a gene. The CDR3 has 13 residues. The CDR3 DNA follows: TGCAGTGCAATAAAGGGGGCGCGGGACATTCAGTACTTC. This encodes CSAIKGARDIQYF.

The rearrangement joins TRBV5-4 to TRBJ2-3, with D perhaps matching TRBD2 (5 bases). Trimming pared 0 bases from V and 0 bases from J, leaving 11 bases between. The V gene's germline CDR1 is SGHNT and CDR2 YYREEE (reference sequence). The CDR3 runs to 16 residues. CDR3 sequence: CASSLVPGSSTDTQYF. For the CDR3, the DNA is TGTGCCAGCAGCTTGGTCCCGGGGAGTAGCACAGATACGCAGTATTTT. The full variable domain, in which reference TRBV5-4 and TRBJ2-3 provide the parts outside the CDR3, is ETGVTQSPTHLIKTRGQQVTLRCSSQSGHNTVSWYQQALGQGPQFIFQYYREEENGRGNFPPRFSGLQFPNYSSELNVNALELDDSALYLCASSLVPGSSTDTQYFGPGTRLTVL.

The V call is TRBV11-1, the J call TRBJ2-3, with 11 positions matching TRBD2. With V trimmed by 0 bases and J by 0 bases, 14 bases remained unmatched. The CDR3 extends over 21 amino acids. The germline CDR1 and CDR2 sequences are SGHAT and FQDESV (reference sequence). CDR3: CASSLARASGRSFLSTDTQYF. The CDR3 DNA is TGTGCCAGCAGCTTAGCGAGGGCTAGCGGGAGGAGCTTCTTGAGCACAGATACGCAGTATTTT.

This rearrangement joins TRBV5-4 to TRBJ1-1; no reliable D call. V lost 9 bases to trimming and J lost 0 bases, with 6 bases between them. CDR1 and CDR2 from the germline V gene are SGHNT and YYREEE (reference sequence). This CDR3 spans 11 amino acids. The CDR3 region has the DNA TGTGCCACGGTCGTGAACACTGAAGCTTTCTTT. It specifies CATVVNTEAFF.

The J gene is TRBJ2-5, the V gene TRBV11-2; 11 nucleotides line up with TRBD1. Trimming cost V 4 bases and J 1 base; bases outside gene matches: 5. The CDR3 loop spans 16 amino acids. In germline, CDR1 is SGHAT, CDR2 FQNNGV. CDR3 DNA sequence: TGTGCCAGCAGCTCCCGGGACAGGGGGATCCAAGAGACCCAGTACTTC. This translates into CASSSRDRGIQETQYF.

The count of this clonotype is one. V is TRBV12-3 or TRBV12-4 and J is TRBJ2-6; no clear D gene. Trimming took off 3 bases at V and 2 bases at J, with 11 bases between the two ends. The CDR3 is 16 residues long. The CDR3 loop reads CASSLGARAGANVLTF. CDR3 in DNA: TGTGCCAGCAGTTTGGGCGCCCGGGCTGGGGCCAACGTCCTGACTTTC.

This sequence joins TRBV18 and TRBJ1-1; TRBD1 matches at 8 bases. The CDR3 spans 15 residues. Germline assignment: CDR1 KGHSH and CDR2 LQKENI. The J segment lost 1 base and the V segment lost 0 bases, leaving 1 base of the junction unmatched. The CDR3 is CASSPPGTGNTEAFF. For the CDR3, the DNA is TGTGCCAGCTCACCACCCGGGACAGGGAACACTGAAGCTTTCTTT.

The rearrangement uses TRBV11-2 and TRBJ2-1; 7 bases are a match to TRBD2. In germline, CDR1 is SGHAT, CDR2 FQNNGV. With 5 bases clipped from V and 14 bases from J, the junction kept 12 bases outside the gene matches. The CDR3 runs to 13 residues. The CDR3 coding sequence is TGTGCCAGCAGCCATGCCGGGGGGATGTCGGAGTTCTTC. This translates into CASSHAGGMSEFF.

The CDR3 protein is CASSKTSGPMFF. The CDR3 bases are TGTGCCAGCAGTAAAACTAGCGGGCCGATGTTTTTT. This rearrangement joins TRBV6-5 to TRBJ2-2, with 9 positions matching TRBD2. In germline, CDR1 is MNHEY, CDR2 SVGAGI. Losses at the gene ends were 5 bases for V and 15 bases for J; bases not matched to a gene: 7. The CDR3 is 12 residues long.

V usage is TRBV18 and J usage is TRBJ2-7, with 7 bases fitting TRBD2. Unmatched junction bases numbered 8, after V lost 2 bases and J lost 4 bases. The CDR3 consists of 15 residues. Germline V gene data show CDR1 as KGHSH and CDR2 as LQKENI. The CDR3 region has the DNA TGTGCCAGCTCACCAATCGGGAGGAAAGGTTACGAGCAGTACTTC. As protein: CASSPIGRKGYEQYF.

The chain employs TRBV20-1 and TRBJ2-1; 11 bases align to TRBD2. The CDR3 length is 15 residues. The junction had 4 bases not matched to a gene; V was cut back by 4 bases and J by 2 bases. Per the germline V gene, CDR1 is DFQATT and CDR2 is SNEGSKA (reference sequence). This CDR3 is CSAIAGGKPYNEQFF. Here the CDR3 DNA reads TGCAGTGCTATAGCGGGAGGGAAACCCTACAATGAGCAGTTCTTC.

The chain combines TRBV20-1 with TRBJ2-4; D is perhaps TRBD2 (5 bases). CDR3 length: 14 residues. Trimming removed 3 bases at V and 0 bases at J, with 9 bases between. Germline values: CDR1 DFQATT, CDR2 SNEGSKA (reference sequence). This CDR3 reads CSASSAGAKNIQYF. The CDR3 DNA follows: TGCAGTGCTAGTTCGGCGGGAGCCAAAAACATTCAGTACTTC.

The V gene is TRBV19, the J gene TRBJ2-7; 7 bases agree with TRBD1. With 3 bases clipped from V and 1 base from J, the junction kept 3 bases outside the gene matches. From germline, CDR1 is LNHDA and CDR2 SQIVND (reference sequence). The CDR3 sequence is 14 residues long. The CDR3 region has the DNA TGTGCCAGTAGTATCCCGGGACAGTCCTACGAGCAGTACTTC. It codes for CASSIPGQSYEQYF.

The gene calls are TRBV18 and TRBJ1-4; a weak D match, TRBD1 (5 bases). Germline V gene sequence: CDR1 KGHSH, CDR2 LQKENI. V lost 5 bases and J 8 bases, leaving 12 bases between the germline ends. The CDR3 has 13 residues. CDR3 amino acids: CASSSQTDEKLFF. The CDR3 region has the DNA TGTGCCAGCTCATCTCAGACAGACGAAAAACTGTTTTTT.

This clonotype was detected only a few times. The chain has TRBV24-1 and TRBJ1-5, with 7 bases that match TRBD1. CDR1 and CDR2 (germline): KGHDR, SFDVKD. The CDR3 is made up of 15 amino acids. Losses at the gene ends were 3 bases for V and 4 bases for J; bases not matched to a gene: 5. The CDR3 loop reads CATSDRGQGNQPQHF. Written as DNA, the CDR3 is TGTGCCACCAGTGATAGGGGGCAAGGTAATCAGCCCCAGCATTTT.

V usage is TRBV5-4 and J usage is TRBJ2-7; the match to TRBD1 covers 7 bases. The CDR3 totals 14 residues. V shed 4 bases, J shed 2 bases, and the junction held 6 bases outside the gene matches. Per the germline V gene, CDR1 is SGHNT and CDR2 is YYREEE (reference sequence). The CDR3 loop is CASSHWDSTYEQYF. CDR3 DNA: TGTGCCAGCAGCCATTGGGACAGTACCTACGAGCAGTACTTC.

V and J are TRBV5-1 and TRBJ2-2, with 12 nucleotides matching TRBD2. CDR3 length: 17 amino acids. V lost 4 bases, J lost 1 base, and 5 bases stayed unmatched. CDR1 is SGHRS, CDR2 YFSETQ, per germline. The CDR3 loop is CASSPTSGRLNTGELFF. For the CDR3, the DNA is TGCGCCAGCAGCCCGACTAGCGGGAGACTGAACACCGGGGAGCTGTTTTTT.

This clonotype has only one observation. V and J are TRBV11-1 and TRBJ2-3; no clear D. CDR3 length: 13 amino acids. CDR1 and CDR2 (germline): SGHAT, FQDESV (reference sequence). V dropped 7 bases and J dropped 2 bases, with 10 bases sitting between them. The CDR3 DNA sequence: TGTGCCAGCAACCGCGGAATCACAGATACGCAGTATTTT. This encodes CASNRGITDTQYF.

The chain couples TRBV28 to TRBJ1-1; a weak D match, TRBD1 (5 bases). Looked up from germline, CDR1 is MDHEN and CDR2 is SYDVKM. The CDR3 is 14 amino acids. Trimming took off 6 bases at V and 2 bases at J, with 13 bases between the two ends. DNA of the CDR3: TGTGCCAGCAGCTTCGGGGCGGTCAACACTGAAGCTTTCTTT. Its protein is CASSFGAVNTEAFF.

This chain uses TRBV7-8 with TRBJ2-7, with 11 bases that match TRBD1. This CDR3 comprises 16 residues. From germline, CDR1 is SGHVS and CDR2 FQNEAQ. After removal of 3 bases from V and 3 bases from J, the junction contained 7 bases not matched to a gene. The CDR3 DNA follows: TGTGCCAGCAGCTTTAAAACCGGGACAGGGGGCTACGAGCAGTACTTC. It is translated as CASSFKTGTGGYEQYF. The full variable domain, in which reference TRBV7-8 and TRBJ2-7 provide the parts outside the CDR3, is GAGVSQSPRYKVAKRGQDVALRCDPISGHVSLFWYQQALGQGPEFLTYFQNEAQLDKSGLPSDRFFAERPEGSVSTLKIQRTQQEDSAVYLCASSFKTGTGGYEQYFGPGTRLTVT.

The rearrangement links TRBV5-1 to TRBJ1-1, with D perhaps matching TRBD1 (5 bases). This CDR3 has 14 amino acids. The V and J ends lost 0 bases and 5 bases respectively, with 11 bases between them. Germline lookup yields CDR1 SGHRS and CDR2 YFSETQ. As DNA, the CDR3 is TGCGCCAGCAGCTTGGCCGGTCAGGGTACTGAAGCTTTCTTT. Translation: CASSLAGQGTEAFF.

This sequence joins TRBV28 and TRBJ1-1, with D possibly being TRBD1 (5 bases). Looked up from germline, CDR1 is MDHEN and CDR2 is SYDVKM. Between the trimmed V and J ends, which lost 3 bases and 1 base, there was a span of 9 bases. The CDR3 is 14 amino acids. This CDR3 is CASSLLQENTEAFF. The CDR3 DNA reads TGTGCCAGCAGTTTGCTACAGGAGAACACTGAAGCTTTCTTT. The full variable domain, completed using reference TRBV28 and TRBJ1-1, is DVKVTQSSRYLVKRTGEKVFLECVQDMDHENMFWYRQDPGLGLRLIYFSYDVKMKEKGDIPEGYSVSREKKERFSLILESASTNQTSMYLCASSLLQENTEAFFGQGTRLTVV.

V is TRBV5-1 and J is TRBJ2-1, with 7 bases that match TRBD1. After removal of 7 bases from V and 7 bases from J, the junction contained 14 bases not matched to a gene. The CDR3 is 15 residues long. Looked up from germline, CDR1 is SGHRS and CDR2 is YFSETQ. The DNA for the CDR3 is TGCGCCAGCCAGCTGGAAAGGGGGCTTTGGAATGAGCAGTTCTTC. Translated: CASQLERGLWNEQFF.

The gene calls are TRBV29-1 and TRBJ2-1; 10 nucleotides match TRBD1. V lost 6 bases and J lost 3; bases outside the gene matches: 8. Per germline, CDR1 SQVTM and CDR2 ANQGSEA. The CDR3 is 15 amino acids. CDR3 loop: CSVIERDRGYNEQFF. The CDR3 DNA reads as TGCAGCGTCATCGAGAGGGACAGGGGCTACAATGAGCAGTTCTTC.